The 3 T cell receptor beta chains presented below share a single source sample, sequenced in a study of vaccination effects on CD4 cells after COVID-19. The repertoire was sequenced with immunoSEQ multiplex PCR; TCRdb's copy has only in-frame clones and lacks some. The sample holds over 7,500 clones, approximately 72% seen once. Before sequencing took place, the ViraFEST assay used viral peptide pools to expand antigen-specific CD4+ T cells. After more than 9 days in culture, the CD4+ T cells were isolated. Their antigen targets remain unknown. The sequences come from CD4+ T cells from PBMCs cultured with HCoV-229E spike peptides, collected before COVID-19 vaccination. The receptors originated from a human donor who received a COVID-19 vaccine.

The chain uses TRBV19 and TRBJ1-1, with no clear D. V was trimmed by 4 bases and J by 0 bases, leaving 15 bases between them. Germline loops: CDR1 LNHDA, CDR2 SQIVND (reference sequence). The CDR3 has 16 residues. CDR3 DNA sequence: TGTGCCAGTAGTACTCGACCCGGATCGATGAACACTGAAGCTTTCTTT. Amino acid sequence: CASSTRPGSMNTEAFF.

The chain uses TRBV5-4 and TRBJ2-7; D is unresolved. Germline V gene data show CDR1 as SGHNT and CDR2 as YYREEE (reference sequence). V shed 4 bases and J shed 3 bases, with 11 bases lying between them. The CDR3 runs to 13 residues. CDR3 residues: CASSQGSGYEQYF. DNA for the CDR3: TGTGCCAGCAGCCAAGGTAGTGGCTACGAGCAGTACTTC.

This rearrangement joins TRBV10-1 to TRBJ2-7, with 7 bases fitting TRBD1. With V trimmed by 2 bases and J by 0 bases, 10 bases remained unmatched. Germline assignment: CDR1 WNHNN and CDR2 SYGVQD (reference sequence). This CDR3 is built from 17 residues. As DNA, the CDR3 is TGCGCCAGCAGTGAGACATATACCGGGACAGTCTCCTACGAGCAGTACTTC. Amino acid sequence: CASSETYTGTVSYEQYF.